A single sample gave rise to the 10 T cell receptor beta chains below, sequenced in a study of T cells after yellow fever vaccination (dated by TCRdb to between 2017 and 2020). Library construction relied on 5' RACE. TCRdb lists the instrument as Illumina NovaSeq 6000. TCRdb reanalyzed the raw reads on its own, using fastp at Q25 for trimming and MiXCR for clone calling, and kept in-frame beta chains. For every CDR3 protein sequence, its rows merge into one entry that carries the most common genes and DNA. The sample table holds 350,000 to 550,000 distinct CDR3 sequences, of which roughly 20% were seen once. The ten largest clones capture about a sixth of the sample. The treatment or condition label of this sample denotes: live attenuated yellow fever vaccine strain. Sequenced material: PBMCs, taken before the yellow fever booster vaccination. The receptor source for this set is a young man who received the YFV17D yellow fever vaccine.

The J gene is TRBJ2-5, the V gene TRBV5-1, with a possible D match to TRBD1 (6 bases). V was clipped by 2 bases and J by 4 bases, with 12 bases between them. CDR1 and CDR2 (germline): SGHRS, YFSETQ. The CDR3 consists of 14 residues. CDR3 amino acids: CASSFPGDGETQYF. CDR3 nucleotides: TGCGCCAGCAGCTTCCCAGGGGATGGAGAGACCCAGTACTTC.

The chain has TRBV15 and TRBJ2-5, with D maybe TRBD2 (6 bases). The CDR3 is 15 amino acids. Per germline, CDR1 LNHNV and CDR2 YYDKDF (reference sequence). The V and J ends lost 2 bases and 2 bases respectively, with 12 bases between them. The CDR3 coding sequence is TGTGCCACCAGCAGACCCCTTCGGGGGCAAGAGACCCAGTACTTC. It is translated as CATSRPLRGQETQYF.

A few counts support this clonotype. V and J are TRBV7-2 and TRBJ1-2; a possible D gene is TRBD1 (6 bases). V was trimmed by 5 bases and J by 4 bases, leaving 17 bases between them. The germline V gene encodes CDR1 SGHTA and CDR2 FQGNSA. This CDR3 contains 15 residues. The CDR3 DNA is TGTGCCAGCAGCCAAGGGGGGGCAAATCTCTATGGCTACACCTTC. Translated: CASSQGGANLYGYTF.

The chain couples TRBV2 to TRBJ1-4, with 9 bases identical to TRBD1. This CDR3 has 13 residues. Germline-derived CDR1 and CDR2 are SNHLY and FYNNEI. The CDR3 reads CTSGTGNNEKLFF. The CDR3 nucleotides read TGTACCTCCGGGACAGGGAATAATGAAAAACTGTTTTTT. The variable domain in full, completed from reference TRBV2 and TRBJ1-4, reads EPEVTQTPSHQVTQMGQEVILRCVPISNHLYFYWYRQILGQKVEFLVSFYNNEISEKSEIFDDQFSVERPDGSNFTLKIRSTKLEDSAMYFCTSGTGNNEKLFFGSGTQLSVL.

This clonotype was seen once. The chain links TRBV4-3 to TRBJ2-1, with unresolved D. The V gene lost 6 bases and the J gene lost 6 bases, with 12 bases spanning the gap. There are 13 residues in the CDR3. Germline CDR1 LGHNA, CDR2 YSLEER. CDR3 sequence reads: CASRGRSTNEQFF. In nucleotides, the CDR3 is TGCGCCAGCAGAGGGCGGAGCACCAATGAGCAGTTCTTC.

A few counts support this clonotype. This chain connects TRBV5-1 to TRBJ2-7; 12 nucleotides align to TRBD1. V was clipped by 4 bases and J by 2 bases; unmatched bases: 13. Germline CDR1 and CDR2: SGHRS and YFSETQ. This CDR3 is built from 18 residues. CDR3 bases: TGCGCCAGCAGCAAGGGGACAGGGGGCCAACCAGGGGCCTACGAGCAGTACGTC. It encodes CASSKGTGGQPGAYEQYV.

The J gene is TRBJ2-2, the V gene TRBV2, with D possibly matching TRBD1 (5 bases). Germline assignment: CDR1 SNHLY and CDR2 FYNNEI. This CDR3 region has 12 residues. V shed 9 bases and J shed 5 bases, with 10 bases lying between them. Written as DNA, the CDR3 is TGTGCCAGACAGGTCCGAACCGGGGAGCTGTTTTTT. Its protein is CARQVRTGELFF.

V usage is TRBV4-1 and J usage is TRBJ2-3; D may match TRBD1 or TRBD2 (6 bases each). The V gene's germline CDR1 is MGHRA and CDR2 YSYEKL. This CDR3 spans 15 amino acids. V lost 5 bases, J lost 5 bases, and 17 bases lay in between. For the CDR3, the DNA is TGCGCCAGCAGCATCATGGGGGGCGACGAAGATACGCAGTATTTT. Translation gives CASSIMGGDEDTQYF.

The sample holds many counts of this clonotype. The chain uses TRBV7-6 and TRBJ2-1; 7 positions agree with TRBD1. V shed 6 bases and J 4 bases; nucleotides not matched to a gene: 6. Per germline, CDR1 SGHVS and CDR2 FNYEAQ. The CDR3 totals 14 residues. The CDR3 nucleotides are TGTGCCAGCAGTCCTCCGGGACAGTACAATGAGCAGTTCTTC. This encodes CASSPPGQYNEQFF.

This clonotype was seen only a few times. The rearrangement links TRBV7-8 to TRBJ2-3, with D perhaps being TRBD1 or TRBD2 (5 bases each). The CDR3 consists of 19 residues. Germline assignment: CDR1 SGHVS and CDR2 FQNEAQ. Trimming stripped 2 bases from V and 4 bases from J, with 25 bases between. The CDR3 loop is CASSLLRVEGPSGADTQYF. The CDR3 coding sequence is TGTGCCAGCAGCTTACTGCGCGTTGAGGGGCCCTCTGGTGCAGATACGCAGTATTTT.